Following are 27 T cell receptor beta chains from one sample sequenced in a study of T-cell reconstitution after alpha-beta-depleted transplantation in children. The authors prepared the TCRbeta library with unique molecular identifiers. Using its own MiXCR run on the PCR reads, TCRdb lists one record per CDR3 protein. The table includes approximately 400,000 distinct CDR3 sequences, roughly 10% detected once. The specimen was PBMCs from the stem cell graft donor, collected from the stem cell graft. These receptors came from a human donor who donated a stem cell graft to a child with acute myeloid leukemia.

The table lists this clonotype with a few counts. The DNA for the CDR3 is TGTGCCAGCAGCCTCATCGGCGGGGGTTACCAAGAGACCCAGTACTTC. Translating it yields CASSLIGGGYQETQYF. The chain employs TRBV7-2 and TRBJ2-5; 7 nucleotides match TRBD2. Germline CDR1 and CDR2: SGHTA and FQGNSA. The ends lost 5 bases at V and 0 bases at J; junction bases unmatched: 9. This CDR3 has 16 residues.

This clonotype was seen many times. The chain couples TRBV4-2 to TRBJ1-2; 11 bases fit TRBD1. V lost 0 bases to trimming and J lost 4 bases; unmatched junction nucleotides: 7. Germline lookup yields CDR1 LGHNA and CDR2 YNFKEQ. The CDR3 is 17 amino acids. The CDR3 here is CASSQDWTGGVGYGYTF. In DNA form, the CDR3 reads TGTGCCAGCAGCCAAGATTGGACAGGGGGCGTTGGCTATGGCTACACCTTC.

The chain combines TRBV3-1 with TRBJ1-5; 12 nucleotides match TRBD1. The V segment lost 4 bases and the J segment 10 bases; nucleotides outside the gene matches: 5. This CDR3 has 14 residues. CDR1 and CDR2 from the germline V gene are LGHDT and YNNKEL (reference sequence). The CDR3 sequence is CASSLGQGAVPQHF. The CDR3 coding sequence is TGTGCCAGCAGCCTGGGACAGGGGGCCGTCCCCCAGCATTTT. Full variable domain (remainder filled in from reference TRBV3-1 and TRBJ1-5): DTAVSQTPKYLVTQMGNDKSIKCEQNLGHDTMYWYKQDSKKFLKIMFSYNNKELIINETVPNRFSPKSPDKAHLNLHINSLELGDSAVYFCASSLGQGAVPQHFGDGTRLSIL.

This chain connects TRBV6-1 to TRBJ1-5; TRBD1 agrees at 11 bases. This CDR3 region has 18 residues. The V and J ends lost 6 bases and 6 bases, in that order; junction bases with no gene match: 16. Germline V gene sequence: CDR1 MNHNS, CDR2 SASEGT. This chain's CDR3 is CASSLLDRGQSVFQPQHF. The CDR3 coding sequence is TGTGCCAGCAGCCTGCTGGACAGGGGGCAAAGTGTATTTCAGCCCCAGCATTTT.

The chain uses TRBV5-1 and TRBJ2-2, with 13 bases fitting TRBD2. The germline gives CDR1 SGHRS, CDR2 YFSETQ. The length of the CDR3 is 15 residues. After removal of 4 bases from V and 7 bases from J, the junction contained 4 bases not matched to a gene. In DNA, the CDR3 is TGCGCCAGCAGCCCGGGACTAGCGGGAAGCGGGGAGCTGTTTTTT. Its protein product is CASSPGLAGSGELFF.

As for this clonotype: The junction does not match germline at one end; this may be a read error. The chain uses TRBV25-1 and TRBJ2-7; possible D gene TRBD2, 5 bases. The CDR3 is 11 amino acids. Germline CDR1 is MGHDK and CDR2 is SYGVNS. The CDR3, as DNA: TGTGCCAGCAGGGATAGCGTTCCAAGCAACTTC. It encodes CASRDSVPSNF.

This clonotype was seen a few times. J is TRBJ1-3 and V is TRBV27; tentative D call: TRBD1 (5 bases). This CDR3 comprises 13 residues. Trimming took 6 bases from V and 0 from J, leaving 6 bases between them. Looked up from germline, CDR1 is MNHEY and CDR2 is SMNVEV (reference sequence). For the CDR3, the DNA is TGTGCCAGCAGAGGGACCTCTGGAAACACCATATATTTT. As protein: CASRGTSGNTIYF.

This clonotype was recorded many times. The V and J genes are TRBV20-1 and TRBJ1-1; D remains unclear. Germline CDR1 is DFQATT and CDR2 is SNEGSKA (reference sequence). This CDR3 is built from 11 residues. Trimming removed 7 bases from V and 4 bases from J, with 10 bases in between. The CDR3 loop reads CSVREATEAFF. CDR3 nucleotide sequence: TGCAGTGTGAGGGAGGCCACTGAAGCTTTCTTT.

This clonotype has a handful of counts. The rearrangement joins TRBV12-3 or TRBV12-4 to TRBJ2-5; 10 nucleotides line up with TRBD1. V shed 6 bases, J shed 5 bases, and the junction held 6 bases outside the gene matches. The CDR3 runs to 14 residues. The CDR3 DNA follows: TGTGCCAGCAGACGAGGACAGGGGGATGAGACCCAGTACTTC. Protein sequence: CASRRGQGDETQYF.

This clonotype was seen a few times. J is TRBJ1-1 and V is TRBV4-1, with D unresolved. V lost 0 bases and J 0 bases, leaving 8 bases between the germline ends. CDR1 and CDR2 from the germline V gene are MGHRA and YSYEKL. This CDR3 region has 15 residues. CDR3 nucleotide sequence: TGCGCCAGCAGCCAAGATTGGGGTATGAACACTGAAGCTTTCTTT. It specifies CASSQDWGMNTEAFF.

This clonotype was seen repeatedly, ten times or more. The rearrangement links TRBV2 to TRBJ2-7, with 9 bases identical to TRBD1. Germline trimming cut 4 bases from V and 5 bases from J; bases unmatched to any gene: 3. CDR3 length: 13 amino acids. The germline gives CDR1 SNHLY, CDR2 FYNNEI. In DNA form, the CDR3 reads TGTGCCAGCAGTGGGGACAGGGCCCACGAGCAGTACTTC. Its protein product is CASSGDRAHEQYF.

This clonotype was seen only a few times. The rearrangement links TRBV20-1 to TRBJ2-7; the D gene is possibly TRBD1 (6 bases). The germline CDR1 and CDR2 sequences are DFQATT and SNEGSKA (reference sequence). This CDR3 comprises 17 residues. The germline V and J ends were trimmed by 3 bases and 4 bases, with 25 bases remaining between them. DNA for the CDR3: TGCAGTGCTAGGGGACCGACCCGACAGGCACTCGGGTACGAGCAGTACTTC. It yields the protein CSARGPTRQALGYEQYF.

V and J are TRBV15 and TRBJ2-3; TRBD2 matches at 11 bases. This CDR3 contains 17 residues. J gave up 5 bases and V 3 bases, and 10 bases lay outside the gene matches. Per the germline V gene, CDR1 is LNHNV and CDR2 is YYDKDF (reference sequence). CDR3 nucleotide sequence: TGTGCCACCAGCAGGACTAGCGGGAAGGTTTCTAGAGATACGCAGTATTTT. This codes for CATSRTSGKVSRDTQYF. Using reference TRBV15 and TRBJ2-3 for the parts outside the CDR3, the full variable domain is DAMVIQNPRYQVTQFGKPVTLSCSQTLNHNVMYWYQQKSSQAPKLLFHYYDKDFNNEADTPDNFQSRRPNTSFCFLDIRSPGLGDTAMYLCATSRTSGKVSRDTQYFGPGTRLTVL.

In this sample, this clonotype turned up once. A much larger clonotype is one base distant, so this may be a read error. This CDR3 reads CSASRTSPYTEQFF. Here the CDR3 DNA reads TGCAGTGCCTCCAGGACTAGTCCCTACACTGAGCAGTTCTTC. The J gene is TRBJ2-1, the V gene TRBV20-1; 7 nucleotides match TRBD2. This CDR3 comprises 14 residues. Germline lookup yields CDR1 DFQATT and CDR2 SNEGSKA (reference sequence).

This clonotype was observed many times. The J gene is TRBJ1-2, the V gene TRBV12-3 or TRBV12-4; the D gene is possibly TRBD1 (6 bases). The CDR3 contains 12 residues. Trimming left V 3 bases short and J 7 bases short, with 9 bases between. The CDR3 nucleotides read TGTGCCAGCAGTTTTAACAGGGTTGGCTACACCTTC. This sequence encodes CASSFNRVGYTF.

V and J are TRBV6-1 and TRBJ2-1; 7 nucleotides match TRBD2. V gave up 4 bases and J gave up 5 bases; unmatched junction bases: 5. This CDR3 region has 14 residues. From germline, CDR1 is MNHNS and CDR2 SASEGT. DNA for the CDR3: TGTGCCAGCAGTGGAAGGCTAGCGGACAATGAGCAGTTCTTC. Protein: CASSGRLADNEQFF.

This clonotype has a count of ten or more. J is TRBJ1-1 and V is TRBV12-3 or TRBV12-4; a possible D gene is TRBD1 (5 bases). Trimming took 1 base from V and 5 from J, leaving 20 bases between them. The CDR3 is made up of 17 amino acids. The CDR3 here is CASSLGAGTKLGTEAFF. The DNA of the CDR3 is TGTGCCAGCAGTTTAGGAGCAGGGACTAAGCTTGGGACTGAAGCTTTCTTT.

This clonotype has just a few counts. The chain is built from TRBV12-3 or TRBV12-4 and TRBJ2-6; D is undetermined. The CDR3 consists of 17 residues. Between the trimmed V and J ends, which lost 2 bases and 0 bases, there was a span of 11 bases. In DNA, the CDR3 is TGTGCCAGCAGTTTATTTTCCCGATCCTCTGGGGCCAACGTCCTGACTTTC. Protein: CASSLFSRSSGANVLTF.

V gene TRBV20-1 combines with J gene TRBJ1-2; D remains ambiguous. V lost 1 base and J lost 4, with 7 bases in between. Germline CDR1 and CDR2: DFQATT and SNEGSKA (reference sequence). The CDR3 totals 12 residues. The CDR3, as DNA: TGCAGTGCTAGAGTGGCCAGCTATGGCTACACCTTC. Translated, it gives CSARVASYGYTF.

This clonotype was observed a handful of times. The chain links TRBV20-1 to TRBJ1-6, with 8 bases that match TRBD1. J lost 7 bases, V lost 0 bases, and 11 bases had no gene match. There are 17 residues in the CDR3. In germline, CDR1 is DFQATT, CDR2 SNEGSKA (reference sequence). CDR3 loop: CSARDRIRGDRNSPLHF. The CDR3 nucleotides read TGCAGTGCTAGAGATCGTATTCGAGGGGACAGGAATTCACCCCTCCACTTT.

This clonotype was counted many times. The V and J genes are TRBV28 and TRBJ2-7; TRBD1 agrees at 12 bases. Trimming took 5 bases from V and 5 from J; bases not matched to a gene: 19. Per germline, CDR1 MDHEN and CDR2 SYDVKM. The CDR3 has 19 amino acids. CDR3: CASSRRVTFRDRGRNEQYF. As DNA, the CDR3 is TGTGCCAGCAGTCGCCGGGTCACTTTCCGGGACAGGGGGCGCAACGAGCAGTACTTC.

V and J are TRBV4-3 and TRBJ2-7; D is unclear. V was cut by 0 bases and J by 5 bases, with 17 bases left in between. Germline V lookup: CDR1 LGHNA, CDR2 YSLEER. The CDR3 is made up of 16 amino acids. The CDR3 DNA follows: TGCGCCAGCAGCCAAGACGGGCATGGCAGTTCCGACGAGCAGTACTTC. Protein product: CASSQDGHGSSDEQYF.

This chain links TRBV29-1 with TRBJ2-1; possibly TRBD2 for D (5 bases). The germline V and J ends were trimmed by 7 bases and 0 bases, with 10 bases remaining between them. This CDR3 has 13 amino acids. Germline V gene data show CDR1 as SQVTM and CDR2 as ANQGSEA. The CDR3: CSASGFSYNEQFF. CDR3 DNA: TGCAGCGCAAGCGGCTTCTCCTACAATGAGCAGTTCTTC.

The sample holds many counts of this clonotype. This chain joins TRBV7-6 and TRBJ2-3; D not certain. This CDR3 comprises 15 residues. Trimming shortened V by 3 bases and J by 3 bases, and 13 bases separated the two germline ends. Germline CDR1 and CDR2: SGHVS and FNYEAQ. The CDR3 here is CASSFVVSPTDTQYF. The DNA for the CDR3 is TGTGCCAGCAGCTTCGTCGTTTCCCCGACAGATACGCAGTATTTT. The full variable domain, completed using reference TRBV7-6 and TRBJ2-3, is GAGVSQSPRYKVTKRGQDVALRCDPISGHVSLYWYRQALGQGPEFLTYFNYEAQQDKSGLPNDRFSAERPEGSISTLTIQRTEQRDSAMYRCASSFVVSPTDTQYFGPGTRLTVL.

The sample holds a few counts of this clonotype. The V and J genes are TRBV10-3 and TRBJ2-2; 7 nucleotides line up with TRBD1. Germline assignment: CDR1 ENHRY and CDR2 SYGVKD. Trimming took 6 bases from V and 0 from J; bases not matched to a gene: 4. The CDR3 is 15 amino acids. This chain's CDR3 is CAISEQGTNTGELFF. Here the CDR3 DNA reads TGTGCCATCAGCGAACAGGGGACGAACACCGGGGAGCTGTTTTTT.

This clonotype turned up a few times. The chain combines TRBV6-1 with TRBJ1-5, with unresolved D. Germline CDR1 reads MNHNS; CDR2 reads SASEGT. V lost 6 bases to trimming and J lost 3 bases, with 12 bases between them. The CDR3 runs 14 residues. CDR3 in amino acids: CASSDRGNNQPQHF. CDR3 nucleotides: TGTGCCAGCAGCGACCGGGGAAACAATCAGCCCCAGCATTTT.

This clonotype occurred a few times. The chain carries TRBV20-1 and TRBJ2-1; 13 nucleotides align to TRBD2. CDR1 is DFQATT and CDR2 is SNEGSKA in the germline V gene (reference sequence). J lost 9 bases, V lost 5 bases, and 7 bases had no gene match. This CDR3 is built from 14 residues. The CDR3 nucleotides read TGCAGTGCTTTTAGGACTAGCGGGAGAAGTGAGCAGTTCTTC. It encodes CSAFRTSGRSEQFF.